One and the same sample provided the 3 T cell receptor beta chains below, sequenced in a study of cytomegalovirus exposure and HLA in healthy donors. It was with 60 Vbeta and 13 Jbeta primers that the PCR ran. Only in-frame clones appear in the TCRdb table, and some are missing; sequencing was by immunoSEQ multiplex PCR. The sample carries around 110,000 clones, approximately 82% recorded once. What was sequenced was PBMCs. The receptors stem from a young man in good health and CMV-seropositive.

This clone was detected only once. The chain recombines TRBV18 with TRBJ2-7; possible D gene TRBD2, 6 bases. Germline-derived CDR1 and CDR2 are KGHSH and LQKENI. Trimming shortened V by 2 bases and J by 4 bases, and 15 bases separated the two germline ends. CDR3 length equals 15 residues. The CDR3 spells CASSPYVGRGYEQYF. CDR3 nucleotides: TGTGCCAGCTCACCATACGTGGGGCGGGGATACGAGCAGTACTTC.

The CDR3 DNA follows: TGTGCCAGCAGCTTAGTAGGGGGCGATGAGCAGTTCTTC. Translated: CASSLVGGDEQFF. This chain joins TRBV7-6 and TRBJ2-1, with 7 bases identical to TRBD1. Germline V gene sequence: CDR1 SGHVS, CDR2 FNYEAQ. With 1 base clipped from V and 8 bases from J, the junction kept 2 bases outside the gene matches. There are 13 residues in the CDR3.

The V call is TRBV4-1, the J call TRBJ1-4; D remains unclear. The CDR3 length is 16 residues. Trimming removed 4 bases from V and 6 bases from J, with 18 bases in between. The germline V gene encodes CDR1 MGHRA and CDR2 YSYEKL. CDR3 protein: CASSPTSGRLYEKLFF. For the CDR3, the DNA is TGCGCCAGCAGCCCGACCTCGGGGAGACTGTATGAAAAACTGTTTTTT.